Detailed here is one T cell receptor beta chain. In the original workflow: The authors estimated nucleated cell counts from reference gene primer amplification. This table comes from immunoSEQ multiplex PCR, and its TCRdb copy is limited to in-frame clones, with some not included. The DNA gave D and trimming, while V, J and clone size come from that table. The table has about 230,000 clones, 84% seen once. This entry is derived from a study of blood T cell repertoires in COVID-19. Study-wide context: Spain, Italy and the United States supplied samples that represented acute and convalescent COVID-19. T cells, B-cell-depleted T cells, or PBMCs supplied cDNA or gDNA.

The ends were cut back, 4 bases at V and 7 bases at J, with 13 bases in the middle. The CDR3 has 13 residues. Looked up from germline, CDR1 is SGHTA and CDR2 is FQGNSA. The TCR originated in a middle-aged man with active or convalescent COVID-19. The chain has TRBV7-2 and TRBJ2-5; unclear D gene. Sequenced sample: peripheral blood. This CDR3 reads CASSSGGTGTQYF. CDR3 DNA: TGTGCCAGCAGCTCCGGTGGTACGGGGACCCAGTACTTC. Full variable domain (remainder filled in from reference TRBV7-2 and TRBJ2-5): GAGVSQSPSNKVTEKGKDVELRCDPISGHTALYWYRQSLGQGLEFLIYFQGNSAPDKSGLPSDRFSAERTGGSVSTLTIQRTQQEDSAVYLCASSSGGTGTQYFGPGTRLLVL.